This entry features one T cell receptor (beta chain) sequence. This sample was included in a study of shared clonotypes between healthy human individuals. The CDR3 runs to 16 residues. The V end was cut by 5 bases, the J end by 1 base, with 15 bases between. Germline V gene lookup returns CDR1 SGHTA and CDR2 FQGTGA. The assay was immunoSEQ multiplex PCR, and TCRdb's table has in-frame clones only and misses some. The profile shows over a million clones, around 78% of them singletons. This chain links TRBV7-3 with TRBJ2-1; possible D gene TRBD2, 6 bases. The receptor comes from a young man in good health. Some clones in this sample may be carry-over from other donors' samples. The source material was memory CD4+ T cells from PBMCs. Subset given: CD45RA-negative fraction. The CDR3: CASSPQGSGSYNEQFF. CDR3 nucleotide sequence: TGTGCCAGCAGCCCCCAGGGTAGCGGTTCCTACAATGAGCAGTTCTTC. Variable domain in full (rest from reference TRBV7-3 and TRBJ2-1): GAGVSQTPSNKVTEKGKYVELRCDPISGHTALYWYRQSLGQGPEFLIYFQGTGAADDSGLPNDRFFAVRPEGSVSTLKIQRTERGDSAVYLCASSPQGSGSYNEQFFGPGTRLTVL.